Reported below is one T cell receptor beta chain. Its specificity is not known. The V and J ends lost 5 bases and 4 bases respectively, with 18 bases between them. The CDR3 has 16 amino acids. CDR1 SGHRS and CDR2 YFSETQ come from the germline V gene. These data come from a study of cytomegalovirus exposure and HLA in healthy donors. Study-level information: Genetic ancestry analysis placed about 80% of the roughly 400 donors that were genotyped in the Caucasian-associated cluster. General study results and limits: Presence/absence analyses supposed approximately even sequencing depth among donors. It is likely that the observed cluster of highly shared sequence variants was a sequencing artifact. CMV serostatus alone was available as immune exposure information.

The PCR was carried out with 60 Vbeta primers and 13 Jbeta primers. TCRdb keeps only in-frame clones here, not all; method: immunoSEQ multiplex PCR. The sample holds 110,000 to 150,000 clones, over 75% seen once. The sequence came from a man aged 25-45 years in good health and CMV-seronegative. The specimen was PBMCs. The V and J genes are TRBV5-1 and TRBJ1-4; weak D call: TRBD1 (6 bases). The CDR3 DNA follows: TGCGCCAGCAGATCTAACCCGGACAGAATTAATGAAAAACTGTTTTTT. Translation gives CASRSNPDRINEKLFF. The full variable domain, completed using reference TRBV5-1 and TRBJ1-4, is KAGVTQTPRYLIKTRGQQVTLSCSPISGHRSVSWYQQTPGQGLQFLFEYFSETQRNKGNFPGRFSGRQFSNSRSEMNVSTLELGDSALYLCASRSNPDRINEKLFFGSGTQLSVL.